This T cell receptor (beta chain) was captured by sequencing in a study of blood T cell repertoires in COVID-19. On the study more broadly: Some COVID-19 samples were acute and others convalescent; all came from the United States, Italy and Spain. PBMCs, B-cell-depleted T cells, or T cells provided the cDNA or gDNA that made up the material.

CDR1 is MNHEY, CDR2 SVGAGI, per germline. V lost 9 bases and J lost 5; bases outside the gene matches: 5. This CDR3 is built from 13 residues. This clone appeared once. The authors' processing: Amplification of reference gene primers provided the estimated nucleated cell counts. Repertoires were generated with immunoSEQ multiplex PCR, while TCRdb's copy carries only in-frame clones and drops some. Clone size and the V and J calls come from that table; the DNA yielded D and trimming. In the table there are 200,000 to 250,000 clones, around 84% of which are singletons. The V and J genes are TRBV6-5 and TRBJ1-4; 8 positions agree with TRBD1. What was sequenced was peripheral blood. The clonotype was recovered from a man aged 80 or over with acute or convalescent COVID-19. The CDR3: CASAQGANEKLFF. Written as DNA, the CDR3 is TGTGCCAGTGCGCAGGGGGCAAATGAAAAACTGTTTTTT.